One sample yielded the 13 T cell receptor beta chains listed below, sequenced in a study of cytomegalovirus exposure and HLA in healthy donors. The PCR made use of 60 Vbeta and 13 Jbeta primers. TCRdb's table, derived via immunoSEQ multiplex PCR, lists solely in-frame clones and lacks some. This table has roughly 160,000 clones, over 75% appearing once. Sequenced input: PBMCs. The receptors were sampled from a woman aged 45-60 years in good health and CMV-seropositive.

The gene calls are TRBV2 and TRBJ1-4; D gene uncertain. Per germline, CDR1 SNHLY and CDR2 FYNNEI. The CDR3 length is 12 residues. Trimming took off 3 bases at V and 11 bases at J, with 10 bases between the two ends. Written as DNA, the CDR3 is TGTGCCAGCAGTGAGGTAGCTAGGAAACTGTTTTTT. Protein sequence: CASSEVARKLFF.

The chain recombines TRBV5-1 with TRBJ2-3; a possible D gene is TRBD1 (6 bases). CDR1 is SGHRS and CDR2 is YFSETQ in the germline V gene. V lost 0 bases and J lost 6, with 8 bases in between. This CDR3 is 13 amino acids long. In DNA, the CDR3 is TGCGCCAGCAGCTTGGTAGGGGGTGATACGCAGTATTTT. It is translated as CASSLVGGDTQYF. The full variable domain, rest sourced from reference TRBV5-1 and TRBJ2-3, is KAGVTQTPRYLIKTRGQQVTLSCSPISGHRSVSWYQQTPGQGLQFLFEYFSETQRNKGNFPGRFSGRQFSNSRSEMNVSTLELGDSALYLCASSLVGGDTQYFGPGTRLTVL.

The chain joins TRBV6-1 to TRBJ1-1; D possibly corresponds to TRBD1 (5 bases). The CDR3 covers 15 residues. CDR1 MNHNS and CDR2 SASEGT come from the germline V gene. The V gene lost 5 bases and the J gene lost 3 bases, with 16 bases spanning the gap. CDR3 sequence (DNA): TGTGCCAGCAGTTGGGGCAATGTTCAGTACACTGAAGCTTTCTTT. Translated: CASSWGNVQYTEAFF.

This chain links TRBV9 with TRBJ2-1; 12 nucleotides agree with TRBD2. This CDR3 is built from 17 residues. The V gene's germline CDR1 is SGDLS and CDR2 YYNGEE. V gave up 0 bases and J gave up 9 bases; unmatched junction bases: 10. DNA for the CDR3: TGTGCCAGCAGCGTAGTGCCGGGGCTAGCGGGGGGGGGTGAGCAGTTCTTC. Protein sequence: CASSVVPGLAGGGEQFF.

V and J are TRBV6-1 and TRBJ2-7; 8 bases fit TRBD1. Germline trimming cut 1 base from V and 3 bases from J; bases unmatched to any gene: 5. This CDR3 comprises 15 residues. Germline lookup yields CDR1 MNHNS and CDR2 SASEGT. The CDR3 DNA reads TGTGCCAGCAGTGAAGGTGGACAGGGCCTCTACGAGCAGTACTTC. This sequence encodes CASSEGGQGLYEQYF.

V is TRBV5-5 and J is TRBJ2-7, with D maybe TRBD2 (6 bases). The V end was cut by 0 bases, the J end by 2 bases, with 12 bases between. The CDR3 extends over 15 amino acids. Germline V gene data show CDR1 as SGHKS and CDR2 as YYEKEE (reference sequence). CDR3 protein: CASSLVLAAPYEQYF. In DNA, the CDR3 is TGTGCCAGCAGCTTGGTTTTAGCGGCCCCCTACGAGCAGTACTTC.

J is TRBJ2-4 and V is TRBV5-1; D is perhaps TRBD2 (7 bases). V lost 4 bases and J lost 6, with 20 bases in between. This CDR3 is 16 amino acids long. CDR1 and CDR2 (germline): SGHRS, YFSETQ. CDR3 sequence: CASSPRGGGAGNIQYF. In DNA form, the CDR3 reads TGCGCCAGCAGCCCCAGAGGGGGGGGCGCCGGAAACATTCAGTACTTC.

The V call is TRBV4-2, the J call TRBJ2-7; D is uncertain. Per germline, CDR1 LGHNA and CDR2 YNFKEQ. This CDR3 spans 16 amino acids. Trimming shortened V by 4 bases and J by 0 bases, and 16 bases separated the two germline ends. CDR3 DNA sequence: TGTGCCAGCAGCCCCCGGTCAGGCTTAAGCTCCTACGAGCAGTACTTC. Protein product: CASSPRSGLSSYEQYF.

The rearrangement links TRBV27 to TRBJ2-1; 8 bases line up with TRBD2. Germline CDR1 reads MNHEY; CDR2 reads SMNVEV (reference sequence). This CDR3 has 15 residues. The V segment lost 8 bases and the J segment 12 bases; nucleotides outside the gene matches: 18. CDR3: CASGRPLGAGETQFF. The CDR3 DNA sequence: TGTGCCAGCGGGAGGCCTTTAGGAGCGGGGGAGACGCAGTTCTTC.

This chain uses TRBV27 with TRBJ2-7, with D tentatively TRBD1 (6 bases). CDR1 and CDR2 from the germline V gene are MNHEY and SMNVEV (reference sequence). The germline V and J ends were trimmed by 6 bases and 2 bases, with 14 bases remaining between them. The CDR3 is 14 residues long. CDR3: CASRMTGQTYEQYF. The CDR3, as DNA: TGTGCCAGCAGAATGACAGGTCAAACCTACGAGCAGTACTTC.

The rearrangement uses TRBV5-4 and TRBJ2-1; TRBD2 matches 11 bases. CDR3 length: 15 residues. V lost 1 base to trimming and J lost 6 bases; unmatched junction nucleotides: 3. Germline assignment: CDR1 SGHNT and CDR2 YYREEE (reference sequence). CDR3 DNA sequence: TGTGCCAGCAGCTTGCCGACTAGCGGGACCAATGAGCAGTTCTTC. It codes for CASSLPTSGTNEQFF. The whole variable domain, remainder taken from reference TRBV5-4 and TRBJ2-1, is ETGVTQSPTHLIKTRGQQVTLRCSSQSGHNTVSWYQQALGQGPQFIFQYYREEENGRGNFPPRFSGLQFPNYSSELNVNALELDDSALYLCASSLPTSGTNEQFFGPGTRLTVL.

The chain is built from TRBV9 and TRBJ2-2; D is perhaps TRBD2 (7 bases). Between the trimmed V and J ends, which lost 4 bases and 2 bases, there was a span of 12 bases. From germline, CDR1 is SGDLS and CDR2 YYNGEE. The CDR3 sequence is 15 residues long. The CDR3 DNA reads as TGTGCCAGCAGCCCGGGGGGCCGTAACACCGGGGAGCTGTTTTTT. It translates to CASSPGGRNTGELFF.

This chain connects TRBV2 to TRBJ1-2, with 11 positions matching TRBD1. CDR1 and CDR2 from the germline V gene are SNHLY and FYNNEI. V shed 3 bases and J 7 bases; nucleotides not matched to a gene: 7. The length of the CDR3 is 15 residues. CDR3 protein: CASSDRTGGYGGYTF. In DNA, the CDR3 is TGTGCCAGCAGTGATCGGACAGGGGGCTACGGTGGCTACACCTTC.